The subject of this entry is one TCR beta chain. This clonotype has at least ten counts. The antigen this receptor binds is unknown. No base quality values were provided; no much bigger clone lies one nucleotide off. Moderately to severely active disease, a Clinical Activity Score of at least 3, a NOSPECS grade of at least 4, and a duration under 3 months were present in ophthalmopathy patients. The study excluded patients with uncontrolled infections, other autoimmune diseases, pregnancy or lactation. Clinical symptoms, serum thyroxine and TRAb, thyroid ultrasound, and orbital computed tomography formed the basis for the diagnoses. Ficoll-Paque density gradient centrifugation was used to isolate PBMCs from about 9.4 ml of fresh peripheral blood. Total RNA was extracted with Trizol reagent, and quality was checked on an Agilent 2100 Bioanalyzer. The germline V gene encodes CDR1 MDHEN and CDR2 SYDVKM. Including cysteine and phenylalanine, the CDR3 has 16 amino acids. Here the CDR3 DNA is all that survives: 48 bases in frame from base 1. Trimming takes 6 bases off V and 6 bases off J; junction bases not matched to a gene: 10.

The TCR beta CDR3 regions were amplified from the RNA transcripts. The TCR CDR3 was subjected to a first round of RT-PCR using the HTBI primer set and the Qiagen OneStep RT-PCR kit. The libraries were constructed in a second round of multiplex PCR and then size-selected and purified. Sequencing of the libraries was done on an Illumina HiSeq2000 using paired-end 100 bp reads. The authors' analysis ran thus. SOAPnuke was used to process the raw data, throwing out any read that contained adapters or uncalled bases, had a mean Phred below 15, or lacked an exact constant-primer or identifier match. High-quality paired reads were merged with COPE v1.2.5, and unique nucleotide sequences were defined as clonotypes. MiTCR v1.1 was used to align clonotypes to the IMGT TRBV, TRBD and TRBJ reference segments. The analysis included only V-J combinations with a frequency above 0.0001, which together covered roughly 99% of the repertoires. A TCS score was defined as the ratio of F50 (clonal expansion) to E x V (chaos), with BLOSUM62-based TCRdist applied between CDR3 peptides within each V-J. Welch's t-statistics and random forest reduced some 510 V-J features to roughly 13, which were used in a naive Bayes classifier (R e1071). The Morisita-Horn index was used to measure how similar the thyroid and blood repertoires were. TCRdb reprocessed the public reads (quality trimming at Q25 with fastp, clone calling with MiXCR) and kept in-frame beta chains. Under each unique CDR3 protein, matching rows form one entry showing the most common genes and DNA. For this entry, the V and J calls and clone size follow TCRdb and not the study's own pipeline. The sample includes about 37,000 distinct CDR3 sequences, with under 60% observed a single time. The ten largest clones represent 17% of the sample.

This specimen comes from a study of T cells in Graves' hyperthyroidism and ophthalmopathy (dated by TCRdb to 2018 to 2020). Background for the entire study: Peripheral blood was sampled at the time of initial diagnosis, prior to any treatment. After blood sampling, hyperthyroidism patients were treated with methimazole at a starting dose of 30 mg daily, and ophthalmopathy patients were treated with high-dose intravenous methylprednisolone. A discovery cohort of around 100 patients, about 43 with Graves' ophthalmopathy and 57 with stable Graves' hyperthyroidism, was used to find distinguishing TCR V-J signatures. The approximately 100 discovery patients were divided at random into training and test sets in a 7:3 ratio. The paper describes TCR Vbeta CDR3 sequencing of roughly 130 peripheral blood samples, made up of some 40 ophthalmopathy patients, more than 70 hyperthyroidism patients and roughly 17 progressor patients. Prospective prediction of ophthalmopathy was tested in an independent validation cohort consisting of 18 hyperthyroidism patients and 15 to 17 patients who later progressed to ophthalmopathy. The study also compared thyroid tissue and blood T-cell repertoires from several Graves' hyperthyroidism patients. Overall study results and their limits: In validation, the model predicted progression to ophthalmopathy with 55% to 71% sensitivity and around 72% specificity, a median of around 6.6 months before onset. In cross-validation, a model built on a 13 V-J signature told ophthalmopathy apart from stable hyperthyroidism with 85% to 90% sensitivity and around 81% specificity, and in testing the same model reached 80%/75%. Sample size was not statistically predetermined, and blinding of investigators to group allocation was not performed. Most expanded thyroid clonotypes (frequency above 0.001) were also found in blood, which suggests that blood repertoires may mirror thyroid immune responses.

Rearrangement joined TRBV28 to TRBJ2-7, with 14 central nucleotides matching TRBD2. This TCR came from a man in his forties or fifties with Graves' ophthalmopathy. Sequenced material: blood. The CDR3 in this case is CASSHAGLAGGAEQYF. Read as DNA, the sequence is TGTGCCAGCAGCCACGCCGGACTAGCGGGAGGTGCCGAGCAGTACTTC.